Presented here are 10 T cell receptor beta chains from one specimen sequenced in a study of identical twins (dated by TCRdb to 2016 to 2018). Preparation of the library involved 5' RACE. Sequencing was carried out with an Illumina HiSeq 2000. TCRdb reran the public reads through fastp at Q25 and MiXCR, keeping productive beta chains. Rows are unified per CDR3 protein, each entry keeping the most common DNA and genes. The sample table holds about 470,000 distinct CDR3 sequences, of which approximately 25% were seen once. The ten largest clones take up about 3% of the sample. The data were also submitted as part of a second study, on T cells expressing NK-cell markers.

Sequencing was carried out using CD4+ T cells sorted from blood. The receptors stem from a young woman in good health.

J is TRBJ2-1 and V is TRBV7-9; 9 bases line up with TRBD2. The V gene end was trimmed by 6 bases and the J gene end by 6 bases; junction bases not matched to a gene: 9. The CDR3 runs 15 residues. CDR1 is SEHNR, CDR2 FQNEAQ, per germline (reference sequence). CDR3 nucleotides: TGTGCCAGCAGACTTAGCGGGAGAAGGAGCAATGAGCAGTTCTTC. Translation: CASRLSGRRSNEQFF.

This clonotype was observed a handful of times. The chain is built from TRBV30 and TRBJ2-5; D is ambiguous. The CDR3 runs to 12 residues. The V gene's germline CDR1 is GTSNPN and CDR2 SVGIG (reference sequence). V lost 2 bases, J lost 5 bases, and 9 bases lay in between. The CDR3 protein is CAWSPQGETQYF. CDR3 in DNA: TGTGCCTGGAGTCCTCAAGGGGAGACCCAGTACTTC.

This chain uses TRBV2 with TRBJ1-1; D gene uncertain. The CDR3 has 15 amino acids. V was cut by 4 bases and J by 4 bases, with 16 bases left in between. CDR1 and CDR2 (germline): SNHLY, FYNNEI. The CDR3: CASSAQDWGFTEAFF. CDR3 nucleotides: TGTGCCAGCAGTGCCCAGGACTGGGGTTTCACTGAAGCTTTCTTT. Full variable domain (outside the CDR3, taken from reference TRBV2 and TRBJ1-1): EPEVTQTPSHQVTQMGQEVILRCVPISNHLYFYWYRQILGQKVEFLVSFYNNEISEKSEIFDDQFSVERPDGSNFTLKIRSTKLEDSAMYFCASSAQDWGFTEAFFGQGTRLTVV.

This chain uses TRBV12-5 with TRBJ2-6; the D gene is possibly TRBD1 (5 bases). Trimming cost V 7 bases and J 0 bases, with 13 bases left between them. This CDR3 comprises 16 residues. Germline CDR1 reads LGHNT; CDR2 reads FRNRAP. CDR3: CASALGAVSGANVLTF. CDR3 sequence (DNA): TGTGCTAGTGCCCTTGGGGCCGTCTCTGGGGCCAACGTCCTGACTTTC.

J is TRBJ2-1 and V is TRBV20-1; D perhaps matches TRBD2 (6 bases). Trimming removed 7 bases at V and 9 bases at J, with 16 bases between. CDR1 and CDR2 (germline): DFQATT, SNEGSKA (reference sequence). The CDR3 is 12 residues long. In nucleotides, the CDR3 is TGCAGTGTGAATGGAGGGGCAAGTGAGCAGTTCTTC. This codes for CSVNGGASEQFF.

The gene calls are TRBV12-3 or TRBV12-4 and TRBJ1-4; TRBD1 matches 8 bases. CDR3 length: 15 amino acids. The V and J ends lost 5 bases and 8 bases, in that order; junction bases with no gene match: 10. For the CDR3, the DNA is TGTGCCAGCAGTCTGTCAGGGGGCATATGGGAAAAACTGTTTTTT. Amino acid sequence: CASSLSGGIWEKLFF.

The genes are TRBV9 and TRBJ2-3, with no clear D. V was shortened by 0 bases and J by 4 bases, with 3 bases between the two germline ends. The germline gives CDR1 SGDLS, CDR2 YYNGEE. This CDR3 contains 12 residues. CDR3 sequence (DNA): TGTGCCAGCAGCGTAGAAGCAGATACGCAGTATTTT. Translation: CASSVEADTQYF. The entire variable domain, with the rest obtained from reference TRBV9 and TRBJ2-3, is as follows: DSGVTQTPKHLITATGQRVTLRCSPRSGDLSVYWYQQSLDQGLQFLIQYYNGEERAKGNILERFSAQQFPDLHSELNLSSLELGDSALYFCASSVEADTQYFGPGTRLTVL.

This clonotype has only a few counts. The gene calls are TRBV12-3 or TRBV12-4 and TRBJ2-5; D is undetermined. The V and J ends lost 5 bases and 2 bases respectively, with 12 bases between them. This CDR3 is 14 amino acids long. CDR3: CASSLDLKQETQYF. DNA of the CDR3: TGTGCCAGCAGTCTAGACTTGAAACAAGAGACCCAGTACTTC.

This clonotype was seen many times. The V gene is TRBV11-2, the J gene TRBJ1-5; D not certain. CDR1 is SGHAT and CDR2 is FQNNGV in the germline V gene. The V and J ends lost 1 base and 5 bases respectively, with 15 bases between them. This CDR3 is built from 16 residues. This CDR3 reads CASSLVAGAYYQPQHF. The CDR3 nucleotides are TGTGCCAGCAGCTTAGTTGCAGGCGCCTACTATCAGCCCCAGCATTTT. The full variable domain, rest sourced from reference TRBV11-2 and TRBJ1-5, is EAGVAQSPRYKIIEKRQSVAFWCNPISGHATLYWYQQILGQGPKLLIQFQNNGVVDDSQLPKDRFSAERLKGVDSTLKIQPAKLEDSAVYLCASSLVAGAYYQPQHFGDGTRLSIL.

This chain's CDR3 is CASSLGGTDDQPQHF. The CDR3 DNA sequence: TGTGCCAGCAGCTTGGGTGGGACGGATGATCAGCCCCAGCATTTT. The genes are TRBV5-4 and TRBJ1-5; possibly TRBD1 for D (5 bases). Trimming removed 0 bases at V and 5 bases at J, with 12 bases between. Per germline, CDR1 SGHNT and CDR2 YYREEE (reference sequence). CDR3 length: 15 amino acids.